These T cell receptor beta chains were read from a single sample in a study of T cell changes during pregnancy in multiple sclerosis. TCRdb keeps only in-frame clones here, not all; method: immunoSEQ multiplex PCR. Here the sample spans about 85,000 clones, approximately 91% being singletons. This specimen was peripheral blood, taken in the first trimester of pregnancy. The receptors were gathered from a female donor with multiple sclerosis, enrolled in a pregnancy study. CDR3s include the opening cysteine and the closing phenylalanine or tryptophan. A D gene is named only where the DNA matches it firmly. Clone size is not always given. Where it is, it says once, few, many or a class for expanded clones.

CDR3 DNA: TGTGCCAGCAGTGAATCGTTGGGAGGAAACTACGAGCAGTACTTC; CDR3 protein: CASSESLGGNYEQYF; clone size: NA; D gene: NA; V gene: TRBV6-1; J gene: TRBJ2-7
CDR3 DNA: TGTGCCAGCAGTGCCTCGGGACTAGCAGGACGGGATACGCAGTATTTT; CDR3 protein: CASSASGLAGRDTQYF; clone size: NA; D gene: TRBD2; V gene: TRBV6-4; J gene: TRBJ2-3
CDR3 DNA: TGCGCCAGCAGCTTGGACACTGCGGCCTCCTACAATGAGCAGTTCTTC; CDR3 protein: CASSLDTAASYNEQFF; clone size: NA; D gene: NA; V gene: TRBV5-1; J gene: TRBJ2-1
CDR3 DNA: TGTGCCAGCAGGTCCCGGGACAGGGGTGACGGCTACACCTTC; CDR3 protein: CASRSRDRGDGYTF; clone size: NA; D gene: TRBD1; V gene: TRBV6-5; J gene: TRBJ1-2
CDR3 DNA: TGTGCCAGCAGCTTAGAGGGCGGGAGAGGCACAGATACGCAGTATTTT; CDR3 protein: CASSLEGGRGTDTQYF; clone size: NA; D gene: TRBD2; V gene: TRBV7-8; J gene: TRBJ2-3
CDR3 DNA: TGTGCCAGCGGGGGGGCCTATGGCTACACCTTC; CDR3 protein: CASGGAYGYTF; clone size: once; D gene: NA; V gene: TRBV7-9; J gene: TRBJ1-2
CDR3 DNA: TGTGCCAGCAGCTTAGCCGCGGGTCCCTACGAGCAGTACTTC; CDR3 protein: CASSLAAGPYEQYF; clone size: NA; D gene: NA; V gene: TRBV7-2; J gene: TRBJ2-7
CDR3 DNA: TGTGCCAGTAGTCTTGACAGGGGGTACGAGCAGTACTTC; CDR3 protein: CASSLDRGYEQYF; clone size: NA; D gene: TRBD1; V gene: TRBV19; J gene: TRBJ2-7
CDR3 DNA: TGTGCCAGCAGCTCTGGACTTGGACAGGGCTTTGGCTACACCTTC; CDR3 protein: CASSSGLGQGFGYTF; clone size: NA; D gene: TRBD1; V gene: TRBV5-5; J gene: TRBJ1-2
CDR3 DNA: TGCGCCAGCAGCTTGGCCGGAGGAGCCCGTTTTACCTACGAGCAGTACTTC; CDR3 protein: CASSLAGGARFTYEQYF; clone size: NA; D gene: NA; V gene: TRBV5-1; J gene: TRBJ2-7
CDR3 DNA: TGTGCCAGCAGCTTAATCCGGGATTCACCCCTCCACTTT; CDR3 protein: CASSLIRDSPLHF; clone size: NA; D gene: NA; V gene: TRBV7-3; J gene: TRBJ1-6
CDR3 DNA: TGTGCCAGTAGTCCTAGCGGGATTTACAATGAGCAGTTCTTC; CDR3 protein: CASSPSGIYNEQFF; clone size: NA; D gene: TRBD2; V gene: TRBV19; J gene: TRBJ2-1
CDR3 DNA: TGTGCCAGCAGACCGTCGGGACTAGGGCCCTACGAGCAGTACTTC; CDR3 protein: CASRPSGLGPYEQYF; clone size: NA; D gene: TRBD2; V gene: TRBV6-5; J gene: TRBJ2-7
CDR3 DNA: TGTGCCAGCAGTTTCGTTCGGGGTGCTGGGCAGGATCAGCCCCAGCATTTT; CDR3 protein: CASSFVRGAGQDQPQHF; clone size: NA; D gene: NA; V gene: TRBV27; J gene: TRBJ1-5
CDR3 DNA: TGTGCCAGCAGCACAACCGGGGGGGCAGGGGCCCACTTCTTTACAGCCTACGAGCAGTACTTC; CDR3 protein: CASSTTGGAGAHFFTAYEQYF; clone size: NA; D gene: TRBD2; V gene: TRBV28; J gene: TRBJ2-7
CDR3 DNA: TGTGCCAGCAGCTCGGGACTAGCGGGAGAGGTTACCTACAATGAGCAGTTCTTC; CDR3 protein: CASSSGLAGEVTYNEQFF; clone size: NA; D gene: TRBD2; V gene: TRBV13; J gene: TRBJ2-1
CDR3 DNA: TGTGCCAGCAGTTTGGCAGGGACTAGCGGGAGTTTAACTGGGGCCAACGTCCTGACTTTC; CDR3 protein: CASSLAGTSGSLTGANVLTF; clone size: NA; D gene: TRBD2; V gene: TRBV28; J gene: TRBJ2-6
CDR3 DNA: TGTGCCAGCAGCTTAAGGCCTAGCGGGGGACTAGGAAAGGGGTACGAGCAGTACTTC; CDR3 protein: CASSLRPSGGLGKGYEQYF; clone size: NA; D gene: TRBD2; V gene: TRBV7-2; J gene: TRBJ2-7
CDR3 DNA: TGTGCCAGCAGTGTCGGACAGGGCAATGAGCAGTTCTTC; CDR3 protein: CASSVGQGNEQFF; clone size: NA; D gene: TRBD1; V gene: TRBV6-1; J gene: TRBJ2-1
CDR3 DNA: TGTGCCAGCAGCTCTATAATGGACAGGGGCTACGAGCAGTACTTC; CDR3 protein: CASSSIMDRGYEQYF; clone size: NA; D gene: TRBD1; V gene: TRBV5-6; J gene: TRBJ2-7
CDR3 DNA: TGTGCCAGCAGCCCGTACTCAGGGGGCCGGAACACTGAAGCTTTCTTT; CDR3 protein: CASSPYSGGRNTEAFF; clone size: NA; D gene: TRBD1; V gene: TRBV7-9; J gene: TRBJ1-1
CDR3 DNA: TGTGCCAGTAGTATAGATCCCGGGAGGGGATCTAATGGCTACACCTTC; CDR3 protein: CASSIDPGRGSNGYTF; clone size: once; D gene: NA; V gene: TRBV19; J gene: TRBJ1-2
CDR3 DNA: TGTGCCTGGAGTGTTAGGGGGTTTCAGCCCCAGCATTTT; CDR3 protein: CAWSVRGFQPQHF; clone size: NA; D gene: NA; V gene: TRBV30; J gene: TRBJ1-5
CDR3 DNA: TGTGCCAGCAGTTACGGGCCCAGAAATGAAAAACTGTTTTTT; CDR3 protein: CASSYGPRNEKLFF; clone size: NA; D gene: NA; V gene: TRBV6-5; J gene: TRBJ1-4
CDR3 DNA: TGTGCCTGGAGTTACGGTTCGGAGACCCAGTACTTC; CDR3 protein: CAWSYGSETQYF; clone size: NA; D gene: NA; V gene: TRBV30; J gene: TRBJ2-5
CDR3 DNA: TGTGCCAGCAGTTTCTACGGACAGGGCGCTGAAAAACTGTTTTTT; CDR3 protein: CASSFYGQGAEKLFF; clone size: NA; D gene: TRBD1; V gene: TRBV27; J gene: TRBJ1-4
CDR3 DNA: TGTGCCAGCAGCTCGCGCGGGGGGGCCTTAGATACGCAGTATTTT; CDR3 protein: CASSSRGGALDTQYF; clone size: NA; D gene: TRBD2; V gene: TRBV11-3; J gene: TRBJ2-3
CDR3 DNA: TGTGCCAGCAGCTCCTTCGGAGAGGGAAGGGCACCCCTCCACTTT; CDR3 protein: CASSSFGEGRAPLHF; clone size: NA; D gene: NA; V gene: TRBV5-4; J gene: TRBJ1-6
CDR3 DNA: TGTGCCAGCAGTGACTCGGGTAGCGGGGGCACCGGGGAGCTGTTTTTT; CDR3 protein: CASSDSGSGGTGELFF; clone size: NA; D gene: TRBD2; V gene: TRBV6-4; J gene: TRBJ2-2